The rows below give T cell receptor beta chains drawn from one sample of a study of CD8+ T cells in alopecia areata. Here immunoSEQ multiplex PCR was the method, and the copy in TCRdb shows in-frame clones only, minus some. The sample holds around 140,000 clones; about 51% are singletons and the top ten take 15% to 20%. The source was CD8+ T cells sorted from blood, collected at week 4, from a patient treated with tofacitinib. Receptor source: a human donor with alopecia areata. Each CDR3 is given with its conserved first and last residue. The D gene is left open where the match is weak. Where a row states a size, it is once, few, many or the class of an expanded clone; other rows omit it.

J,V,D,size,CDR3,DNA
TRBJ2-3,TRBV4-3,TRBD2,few,CASSQDLRGASGYTDTQYF,TGCGCCAGCAGCCAAGATCTTCGAGGAGCTAGCGGATATACAGATACGCAGTATTTT
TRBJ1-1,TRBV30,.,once,CAWGYGATNTEAFF,TGTGCCTGGGGATACGGGGCTACGAACACTGAAGCTTTCTTT
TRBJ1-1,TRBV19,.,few,CASSIVPVRNTEAFF,TGTGCCAGTAGTATAGTCCCGGTAAGAAACACTGAAGCTTTCTTT
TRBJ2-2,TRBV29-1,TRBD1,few,CSARSHPGTGNTGELFF,TGCAGCGCCCGATCCCACCCGGGGACAGGGAACACCGGGGAGCTGTTTTTT
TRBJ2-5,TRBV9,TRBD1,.,CASSVGQGIVVETQYF,TGTGCCAGCAGCGTAGGACAGGGTATTGTCGTGGAGACCCAGTACTTC
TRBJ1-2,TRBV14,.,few,CASSQAAGHAVVYGYTF,TGTGCCAGCAGCCAAGCCGCGGGGCACGCAGTCGTCTATGGCTACACCTTC
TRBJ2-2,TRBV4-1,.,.,CASSPPSPTGELFF,TGCGCCAGCAGCCCCCCGAGTCCAACCGGGGAGCTGTTTTTT
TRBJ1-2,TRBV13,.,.,CASSPGPDSYGYTF,TGTGCCAGCAGCCCTGGACCCGATAGCTATGGCTACACCTTC
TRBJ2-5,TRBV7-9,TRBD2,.,CASSLGRGESETQYF,TGTGCCAGCAGCTTAGGGCGGGGGGAATCGGAGACCCAGTACTTC
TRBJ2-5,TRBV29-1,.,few,CSVLEGVRETQYF,TGCAGCGTCCTGGAGGGGGTAAGGGAGACCCAGTACTTC
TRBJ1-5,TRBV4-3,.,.,CASSQDPDQPQHF,TGCGCCAGCAGCCAAGATCCCGATCAGCCCCAGCATTTT
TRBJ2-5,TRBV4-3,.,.,CASSQDFTGRETQYF,TGCGCCAGCAGCCAAGATTTTACAGGGAGGGAGACCCAGTACTTC
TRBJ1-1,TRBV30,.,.,CAWSIQGWTEAFF,TGTGCCTGGAGTATACAGGGTTGGACTGAAGCTTTCTTT
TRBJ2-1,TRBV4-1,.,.,CASSSGRDNEQFF,TGCGCCAGCAGCTCGGGGAGAGACAATGAGCAGTTCTTC
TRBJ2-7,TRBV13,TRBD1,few,CASSMGQVGEQYF,TGTGCCAGCAGCATGGGACAGGTCGGCGAGCAGTACTTC
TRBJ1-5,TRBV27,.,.,CASRLGGSNQPQHF,TGTGCCAGCAGATTGGGGGGTAGCAATCAGCCCCAGCATTTT
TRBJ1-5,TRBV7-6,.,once,CASSLGEYNQPQHF,TGTGCCAGCAGCTTAGGAGAATACAATCAGCCCCAGCATTTT
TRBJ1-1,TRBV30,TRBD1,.,CACDRGDTEAFF,TGTGCCTGCGACAGGGGAGACACTGAAGCTTTCTTT
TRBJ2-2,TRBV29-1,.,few,CSVERTPGTGELFF,TGCAGCGTCGAAAGGACCCCGGGCACCGGGGAGCTGTTTTTT
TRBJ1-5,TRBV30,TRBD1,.,CAWSVEQGFQPQHF,TGTGCCTGGAGTGTTGAACAGGGGTTTCAGCCCCAGCATTTT
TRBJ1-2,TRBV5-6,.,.,CASSSTTLNYGYTF,TGTGCCAGCAGCTCCACGACGTTGAACTATGGCTACACCTTC
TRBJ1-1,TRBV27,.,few,CASSLGAGAGTEAFF,TGTGCCAGCAGTTTAGGGGCGGGAGCGGGCACTGAAGCTTTCTTT